This TCR beta chain came from a study of radiotherapy plus CTLA-4 blockade in lung cancer. Study details: Objective responses arose in about 18% of patients, and around 30% experienced disease control. Study-level results: The best predictor of response was reported to be early blood T cell clone dynamics, with interferon-beta. TCR clones originating in tumors grew in number in blood after radiotherapy plus ipilimumab.

Details on this clone: Antigen unknown.

Assay used: immunoSEQ multiplex PCR; TCRdb lists only in-frame clones, some missing. The table has around 82,000 clones, 70% to 90% seen once. Receiving focal radiation plus CTLA-4 blockade with ipilimumab were patients who had chemo-refractory metastatic non-small-cell lung cancer. This CDR3 spans 15 amino acids. Trimming cost V 4 bases and J 4 bases, with 17 bases left between them. Germline assignment: CDR1 SGDLS and CDR2 YYNGEE. The chain carries TRBV9 and TRBJ1-2; unclear D gene. This clonotype was sampled from a human donor with non-small cell lung cancer that progressed on radiotherapy plus ipilimumab. The sample was peripheral blood, taken from a patient treated with radiotherapy plus ipilimumab. This CDR3 is CASSLISGPVYGYTF. The CDR3 nucleotides are TGTGCCAGCAGCTTGATTTCAGGACCCGTCTATGGCTACACCTTC.